The 28 T cell receptor beta chains in this list originate from one sample, sequenced in a study of blood T cell repertoires in COVID-19. Produced via immunoSEQ multiplex PCR; TCRdb's table is partial and in-frame only. The sample yields some 320,000 clones, about 89% seen once. Specimen: PBMCs or T cells enriched from blood (not recorded which). All receptors derive from a woman aged 25 to 39 who had recovered from COVID-19.

J is TRBJ1-2 and V is TRBV7-2; tentatively, D is TRBD1 (5 bases). This CDR3 is 14 amino acids long. CDR1 SGHTA and CDR2 FQGNSA come from the germline V gene. V was clipped by 4 bases and J by 2 bases, with 11 bases between them. For the CDR3, the DNA is TGTGCCAGCAGCTCTTGGGGCCTAAACTATGGCTACACCTTC. Protein sequence: CASSSWGLNYGYTF.

The V and J genes are TRBV6-5 and TRBJ1-2, with a tentative D call TRBD1 (6 bases). From germline, CDR1 is MNHEY and CDR2 SVGAGI. The CDR3 sequence is 15 residues long. V shed 6 bases and J shed 3 bases, with 17 bases lying between them. The CDR3 nucleotides are TGTGCCAGCAGAGGAATAGGACAGACGGACTATGGCTACACCTTC. It codes for CASRGIGQTDYGYTF.

The chain carries TRBV29-1 and TRBJ2-3; D not resolved. The CDR3 spans 11 residues. The germline gives CDR1 SQVTM, CDR2 ANQGSEA. V lost 5 bases to trimming and J lost 4 bases, with 7 bases between them. The CDR3 protein is CSVSEADTQYF. CDR3 DNA sequence: TGCAGCGTTTCAGAGGCAGATACGCAGTATTTT.

This chain connects TRBV19 to TRBJ2-2; 8 bases line up with TRBD2. The CDR3 runs to 13 residues. Germline V gene sequence: CDR1 LNHDA, CDR2 SQIVND (reference sequence). V lost 7 bases and J lost 6; bases outside the gene matches: 4. In DNA form, the CDR3 reads TGTGCCAGTACGGGACTAGGGGCCGGGGAGCTGTTTTTT. It is translated as CASTGLGAGELFF.

The gene calls are TRBV27 and TRBJ2-7, with 9 bases identical to TRBD1. Trimming took 4 bases from V and 5 from J; bases not matched to a gene: 6. The length of the CDR3 is 14 residues. The germline V gene encodes CDR1 MNHEY and CDR2 SMNVEV (reference sequence). CDR3 region: CASSSPDRGHEQYF. Here the CDR3 DNA reads TGTGCCAGCAGTTCCCCGGACAGGGGCCACGAGCAGTACTTC.

The chain has TRBV19 and TRBJ1-2, with 7 bases matching TRBD1. V was clipped by 4 bases and J by 3 bases; unmatched bases: 5. The CDR3 length is 14 residues. From germline, CDR1 is LNHDA and CDR2 SQIVND (reference sequence). The CDR3 DNA reads TGTGCCAGTAGTACCGGGGACAGCCACTATGGCTACACCTTC. As protein: CASSTGDSHYGYTF. The entire variable domain, with the rest obtained from reference TRBV19 and TRBJ1-2, is as follows: DGGITQSPKYLFRKEGQNVTLSCEQNLNHDAMYWYRQDPGQGLRLIYYSQIVNDFQKGDIAEGYSVSREKKESFPLTVTSAQKNPTAFYLCASSTGDSHYGYTFGSGTRLTVV.

This chain uses TRBV29-1 with TRBJ2-7; 11 nucleotides agree with TRBD1. The CDR3 is made up of 16 amino acids. V lost 0 bases and J lost 5; bases outside the gene matches: 9. From germline, CDR1 is SQVTM and CDR2 ANQGSEA. In DNA form, the CDR3 reads TGCAGCGTTGAAGAAGGGACAGGGGGTTTCTTCCACGAGCAGTACTTC. Translation: CSVEEGTGGFFHEQYF.

This rearrangement joins TRBV12-3 or TRBV12-4 to TRBJ1-1; D gene ambiguous. Between the trimmed V and J ends, which lost 2 bases and 6 bases, there was a span of 4 bases. The CDR3 extends over 11 amino acids. The CDR3 coding sequence is TGTGCCAGCAGTTTAACATCTGAAGCTTTCTTT. Its translation: CASSLTSEAFF.

The chain has TRBV6-5 and TRBJ2-5; the match to TRBD2 covers 7 bases. With 0 bases clipped from V and 0 bases from J, the junction kept 4 bases outside the gene matches. Germline CDR1 MNHEY, CDR2 SVGAGI. This CDR3 region has 16 residues. CDR3 in amino acids: CASSYSVLADQETQYF. Here the CDR3 DNA reads TGTGCCAGCAGTTACTCTGTTCTAGCGGACCAAGAGACCCAGTACTTC.

This clone was counted a single time. V is TRBV10-3 and J is TRBJ1-5; no clear D gene. The germline V and J ends were trimmed by 3 bases and 6 bases, with 6 bases remaining between them. The germline gives CDR1 ENHRY, CDR2 SYGVKD. This CDR3 spans 12 amino acids. The CDR3, as DNA: TGTGCCATCAGTGAAGCAGGTCAGCCCCAGCATTTT. This gives the protein CAISEAGQPQHF.

This chain connects TRBV7-3 to TRBJ1-2; the match to TRBD1 covers 12 bases. In germline, CDR1 is SGHTA, CDR2 FQGTGA. The CDR3 is 19 residues long. The J segment lost 6 bases and the V segment lost 5 bases, leaving 19 bases of the junction unmatched. CDR3 loop: CASSIGTGGSGVGEHGYTF. The CDR3 DNA is TGTGCCAGCAGCATAGGGACAGGGGGCTCAGGGGTAGGTGAGCATGGCTACACCTTC.

The rearrangement uses TRBV15 and TRBJ1-2; D call uncertain. This CDR3 is 12 amino acids long. Trimming left V 3 bases short and J 6 bases short, with 8 bases between. Germline V CDR1 and CDR2: LNHNV, YYDKDF (reference sequence). The CDR3 nucleotides read TGTGCCACCAGCAGGGAGCTGGATGGCTACACCTTC. It codes for CATSRELDGYTF.

V usage is TRBV5-4 and J usage is TRBJ2-2; 8 bases match TRBD1. Germline V gives CDR1 SGHNT, CDR2 YYREEE (reference sequence). Trimming took 4 bases from V and 4 from J; bases not matched to a gene: 9. The CDR3 has 16 amino acids. In DNA form, the CDR3 reads TGTGCCAGCAGCACATATCAGGGGGCGGGCACCGGGGAGCTGTTTTTT. Its protein product is CASSTYQGAGTGELFF.

The V call is TRBV7-8, the J call TRBJ1-5; tentative D call: TRBD1 (6 bases). CDR1 and CDR2 (germline): SGHVS, FQNEAQ. This CDR3 is built from 12 residues. Trimming took off 5 bases at V and 7 bases at J, with 9 bases between the two ends. The CDR3 nucleotides read TGTGCCAGCAGCCTACAGGGACAGCCCCAGCATTTT. This sequence encodes CASSLQGQPQHF.

This clone occurred once. Additional DNA sequences in this sample encode the identical CDR3. The chain employs TRBV15 and TRBJ1-2; 9 positions match TRBD1. Germline V lookup: CDR1 LNHNV, CDR2 YYDKDF (reference sequence). Trimming removed 6 bases from V and 2 bases from J; junction bases left unmatched: 4. The CDR3 contains 14 residues. DNA for the CDR3: TGTGCCACCAGTCGGGACAGGGTGAACTATGGCTACACCTTC. This sequence encodes CATSRDRVNYGYTF.

The chain recombines TRBV4-2 with TRBJ1-1, with D maybe TRBD1 (5 bases). With 6 bases removed from V and 5 bases from J, the gap between germline ends came to 16 bases. This CDR3 has 14 amino acids. Germline V gene data show CDR1 as LGHNA and CDR2 as YNFKEQ. CDR3 DNA sequence: TGTGCCAGCAGTCCTATTTGGAAGGGGACTGAAGCTTTCTTT. Translation: CASSPIWKGTEAFF.

The chain combines TRBV6-5 with TRBJ1-5, with no clear D. CDR1 is MNHEY, CDR2 SVGAGI, per germline. The CDR3 runs 14 residues. The ends were cut back, 7 bases at V and 0 bases at J, with 10 bases in the middle. CDR3 amino acids: CASKNTFSNQPQHF. For the CDR3, the DNA is TGTGCCAGCAAGAACACCTTTAGCAATCAGCCCCAGCATTTT.

The chain carries TRBV5-6 and TRBJ2-3; TRBD2 might be the D (7 bases). The CDR3 runs to 15 residues. Between the trimmed V and J ends, which lost 4 bases and 0 bases, there was a span of 12 bases. Germline V gene lookup returns CDR1 SGHDT and CDR2 YYEEEE. The CDR3 is CASSAGGLSTDTQYF. The CDR3 coding sequence is TGTGCCAGCAGCGCCGGGGGGCTAAGCACAGATACGCAGTATTTT.

J is TRBJ1-2 and V is TRBV2; no reliable D call. Trimming cost V 10 bases and J 1 base, with 13 bases left between them. Per the germline V gene, CDR1 is SNHLY and CDR2 is FYNNEI. The CDR3 runs to 13 residues. The CDR3 reads CATTLQVNYGYTF. The CDR3 DNA reads as TGTGCCACCACCCTTCAGGTTAACTATGGCTACACCTTC.

V and J are TRBV6-2 or TRBV6-3 and TRBJ2-1; possibly TRBD2 for D (5 bases). Trimming removed 0 bases at V and 4 bases at J, with 13 bases between. CDR1 is MNHEY and CDR2 is SVGEGT in the germline V gene. This CDR3 spans 16 amino acids. DNA for the CDR3: TGTGCCAGCAGTTACTCGAACTACGGGGAGTACAATGAGCAGTTCTTC. It codes for CASSYSNYGEYNEQFF.

This chain joins TRBV28 and TRBJ1-6, with 10 bases lining up with TRBD1. The trim removed 0 bases at V and 12 bases at J, leaving 11 bases unmatched. This CDR3 region has 17 residues. Germline V gives CDR1 MDHEN, CDR2 SYDVKM. DNA for the CDR3: TGTGCCAGCAGTTTATGGGACTTGGGACAGGGGACCGGACCCCTCCACTTT. It is translated as CASSLWDLGQGTGPLHF.

V usage is TRBV10-2 and J usage is TRBJ2-7; D perhaps matches TRBD2 (5 bases). V shed 3 bases and J shed 2 bases, with 11 bases lying between them. Germline loops: CDR1 WSHSY, CDR2 SAAADI. The length of the CDR3 is 14 residues. The CDR3 loop is CASSDETGTYEQYF. CDR3 nucleotides: TGCGCCAGCAGTGACGAGACGGGGACCTACGAGCAGTACTTC.

The chain is built from TRBV29-1 and TRBJ2-1; 8 bases align to TRBD1. Per the germline V gene, CDR1 is SQVTM and CDR2 is ANQGSEA. The CDR3 runs 15 residues. After removal of 0 bases from V and 7 bases from J, the junction contained 8 bases not matched to a gene. The CDR3 sequence is CSVEDGQGARNEQFF. The CDR3 nucleotides are TGCAGCGTTGAAGATGGGCAGGGGGCACGGAATGAGCAGTTCTTC.

This rearrangement joins TRBV28 to TRBJ1-5; 9 bases line up with TRBD1. The germline V gene encodes CDR1 MDHEN and CDR2 SYDVKM. This CDR3 has 13 amino acids. Trimming cost V 8 bases and J 6 bases; bases outside gene matches: 5. CDR3 nucleotide sequence: TGTGCCAGCCAGGGACAGGGAACTCAGCCCCAGCATTTT. Its protein product is CASQGQGTQPQHF.

The chain links TRBV5-1 to TRBJ1-2, with TRBD1 identical over 11 bases. The CDR3 covers 17 residues. CDR1 is SGHRS, CDR2 YFSETQ, per germline. Trimming took 4 bases from V and 1 from J; bases not matched to a gene: 9. The CDR3 nucleotides read TGCGCCAGCAGCCATGGACAGGGGGCGACCATTAACTATGGCTACACCTTC. Translation: CASSHGQGATINYGYTF.

The gene calls are TRBV9 and TRBJ2-2; 11 bases fit TRBD2. CDR1 and CDR2 from the germline V gene are SGDLS and YYNGEE. The trim removed 4 bases at V and 6 bases at J, leaving 8 bases unmatched. The CDR3 has 16 amino acids. The CDR3 is CASSPASGGTAGELFF. Written as DNA, the CDR3 is TGTGCCAGCAGCCCAGCTAGCGGGGGGACGGCCGGGGAGCTGTTTTTT.

V gene TRBV5-4 combines with J gene TRBJ2-7, with 8 nucleotides matching TRBD2. The germline V gene encodes CDR1 SGHNT and CDR2 YYREEE (reference sequence). The CDR3 is 15 residues long. With 0 bases clipped from V and 7 bases from J, the junction kept 9 bases outside the gene matches. The CDR3 region is CASSLDLGPGGEQYF. CDR3 nucleotide sequence: TGTGCCAGCAGCTTGGATTTGGGGCCGGGGGGGGAGCAGTACTTC.

The rearrangement links TRBV5-1 to TRBJ2-2, with D uncertain. CDR1 SGHRS and CDR2 YFSETQ come from the germline V gene. Trimming cost V 4 bases and J 6 bases, with 10 bases left between them. The CDR3 contains 13 residues. The CDR3 DNA sequence: TGCGCCAGCAGCCCCGACGCGGCCGGGGAGCTGTTTTTT. Translation gives CASSPDAAGELFF.